Below, 16 T cell receptor beta chains from the same sample are listed, as sequenced in a study of shared clonotypes between healthy human individuals. Here immunoSEQ multiplex PCR was the method, and the copy in TCRdb shows in-frame clones only, minus some. The table has around 2,000,000 clones, around 93% seen once. Naive CD8 cells comprised CD45RO-negative, CCR7-positively selected cells, excluding terminally differentiated effector memory CD45RA+ cells. The sequenced material came from naive CD8+ T cells from PBMCs. All receptors derive from a young man in good health. Some clones in this sample may be carry-over from other donors' samples.

The chain links TRBV9 to TRBJ1-5, with a weak D call TRBD1 (5 bases). The CDR3 spans 15 residues. The germline V and J ends were trimmed by 0 bases and 7 bases, with 14 bases remaining between them. Germline CDR1 is SGDLS and CDR2 is YYNGEE. CDR3 region: CASSVAAGRGQPQHF. The CDR3 DNA follows: TGTGCCAGCAGCGTAGCGGCGGGGCGAGGGCAGCCCCAGCATTTT.

A word on this clone: Other DNA sequences of this sample code for an identical CDR3. This rearrangement joins TRBV27 to TRBJ2-7; D is tentatively TRBD1 or TRBD2 (5 bases each). The CDR3 consists of 12 residues. Germline V gives CDR1 MNHEY, CDR2 SMNVEV (reference sequence). Trimming removed 6 bases at V and 4 bases at J, with 10 bases between. The CDR3 DNA sequence: TGTGCCAGCAGCCCCGGGGCGTACGAGCAGTACTTC. It codes for CASSPGAYEQYF.

The chain combines TRBV7-9 with TRBJ2-5; maybe TRBD1 (5 bases). CDR3 length equals 14 residues. Trimming shortened V by 1 base and J by 1 base, and 7 bases separated the two germline ends. Germline V CDR1 and CDR2: SEHNR, FQNEAQ (reference sequence). In DNA, the CDR3 is TGTGCCAGCAGCTTAGTTAGGGGCCAAGAGACCCAGTACTTC. It translates to CASSLVRGQETQYF.

The chain uses TRBV15 and TRBJ2-7; 7 nucleotides match TRBD1. This CDR3 region has 14 residues. Germline loops: CDR1 LNHNV, CDR2 YYDKDF (reference sequence). The junction had 5 bases not matched to a gene; V was cut back by 3 bases and J by 3 bases. The CDR3 DNA sequence: TGTGCCACCAGCAGTGACAGGGATTACTACGAGCAGTACTTC. Its protein product is CATSSDRDYYEQYF.

The rearrangement links TRBV7-8 to TRBJ2-7; D is possibly TRBD2 (6 bases). This CDR3 region has 14 residues. Trimming pared 7 bases from V and 1 base from J, leaving 14 bases between. In germline, CDR1 is SGHVS, CDR2 FQNEAQ. CDR3 in DNA: TGTGCCAGCACCATCGGGGGAGAGTCCTACGAGCAGTACTTC. Amino acids: CASTIGGESYEQYF.

CDR3 region: CASRGDKNGDYEQYF. In DNA form, the CDR3 reads TGTGCCAGTAGGGGAGACAAAAATGGGGACTACGAGCAGTACTTC. The rearrangement joins TRBV19 to TRBJ2-7; possibly TRBD2 for D (5 bases). Per germline, CDR1 LNHDA and CDR2 SQIVND (reference sequence). This CDR3 comprises 15 residues. V was trimmed by 6 bases and J by 3 bases, leaving 18 bases between them.

CDR3 in amino acids: CASSSRRASTDTQYF. In DNA form, the CDR3 reads TGTGCCAGCAGCTCCCGTAGAGCTAGCACAGATACGCAGTATTTT. The chain links TRBV11-2 to TRBJ2-3, with D unclear. Trimming took 4 bases from V and 0 from J, leaving 11 bases between them. The CDR3 is made up of 15 amino acids. Germline V gene lookup returns CDR1 SGHAT and CDR2 FQNNGV. The variable domain in full, completed from reference TRBV11-2 and TRBJ2-3, reads EAGVAQSPRYKIIEKRQSVAFWCNPISGHATLYWYQQILGQGPKLLIQFQNNGVVDDSQLPKDRFSAERLKGVDSTLKIQPAKLEDSAVYLCASSSRRASTDTQYFGPGTRLTVL.

The chain combines TRBV5-4 with TRBJ2-7; tentatively, D is TRBD2 (6 bases). Trimming took off 1 base at V and 6 bases at J, with 17 bases between the two ends. The CDR3 is 15 residues long. Germline V gives CDR1 SGHNT, CDR2 YYREEE (reference sequence). CDR3 amino acids: CASSLRGAQGGEQYF. The CDR3 DNA is TGTGCCAGCAGCTTGAGAGGTGCGCAGGGAGGCGAGCAGTACTTC. Drawing the rest from reference TRBV5-4 and TRBJ2-7, the complete variable domain is ETGVTQSPTHLIKTRGQQVTLRCSSQSGHNTVSWYQQALGQGPQFIFQYYREEENGRGNFPPRFSGLQFPNYSSELNVNALELDDSALYLCASSLRGAQGGEQYFGPGTRLTVT.

The chain carries TRBV2 and TRBJ1-2, with unresolved D. V lost 7 bases to trimming and J lost 4 bases, with 13 bases between them. The length of the CDR3 is 13 residues. Germline values: CDR1 SNHLY, CDR2 FYNNEI. The CDR3 spells CASIGGWPYGYTF. DNA of the CDR3: TGTGCCAGCATAGGCGGCTGGCCCTATGGCTACACCTTC.

The chain joins TRBV11-2 to TRBJ2-7; D possibly corresponds to TRBD2 (6 bases). The V end lost 4 bases, the J end lost 3 bases, and 13 bases lay between the germline ends. The CDR3 is 14 residues long. Looked up from germline, CDR1 is SGHAT and CDR2 is FQNNGV. CDR3 region: CASSYTADYYEQYF. The CDR3 DNA sequence: TGTGCCAGCAGCTACACTGCGGACTACTACGAGCAGTACTTC.

The V and J genes are TRBV7-2 and TRBJ2-2, with D tentatively TRBD2 (7 bases). The CDR3 is 16 residues long. V was trimmed by 5 bases and J by 2 bases, leaving 15 bases between them. Germline CDR1 reads SGHTA; CDR2 reads FQGNSA. The CDR3 reads CASSPREGHNTGELFF. CDR3 nucleotide sequence: TGTGCCAGCAGCCCCAGGGAGGGACATAACACCGGGGAGCTGTTTTTT.

V is TRBV2 and J is TRBJ2-3; 10 bases fit TRBD2. The CDR3 has 17 amino acids. CDR1 SNHLY and CDR2 FYNNEI come from the germline V gene. V lost 6 bases and J lost 2; bases outside the gene matches: 11. In DNA form, the CDR3 reads TGTGCCAGCAGCCTCGAACCGGGACTAGCGATCACAGATACGCAGTATTTT. It specifies CASSLEPGLAITDTQYF.

Notes on this clone: Other DNA sequences within the sample encode an identical CDR3. The genes are TRBV27 and TRBJ2-7; D uncertain. V was trimmed by 0 bases and J by 2 bases, leaving 8 bases between them. The CDR3 covers 14 residues. Germline lookup yields CDR1 MNHEY and CDR2 SMNVEV (reference sequence). DNA for the CDR3: TGTGCCAGCAGTTTATCCGGGCCAACCTACGAGCAGTACTTC. It is translated as CASSLSGPTYEQYF.

V gene TRBV5-8 combines with J gene TRBJ1-1, with D uncertain. V lost 7 bases and J lost 0, with 13 bases in between. The CDR3 contains 14 residues. Germline values: CDR1 SGHTS, CDR2 YDEGEE. Here the CDR3 reads CASVALRLNTEAFF. The CDR3 nucleotides are TGTGCCAGCGTAGCTCTCCGACTGAACACTGAAGCTTTCTTT.

This sequence joins TRBV4-1 and TRBJ2-3, with D possibly being TRBD2 (6 bases). Per germline, CDR1 MGHRA and CDR2 YSYEKL. The CDR3 sequence is 15 residues long. With 3 bases removed from V and 7 bases from J, the gap between germline ends came to 17 bases. Written as DNA, the CDR3 is TGCGCCAGCAGCCAGGGGACTCGACAAGTAAATACGCAGTATTTT. This encodes CASSQGTRQVNTQYF.

The chain carries TRBV6-1 and TRBJ2-1; TRBD2 agrees at 10 bases. Germline values: CDR1 MNHNS, CDR2 SASEGT. J was trimmed by 8 bases and V by 0 bases; bases with no gene match: 4. The CDR3 totals 15 residues. The CDR3: CASSEASGRSYEQFF. CDR3 nucleotide sequence: TGTGCCAGCAGTGAAGCTAGCGGGAGGTCCTATGAGCAGTTCTTC.